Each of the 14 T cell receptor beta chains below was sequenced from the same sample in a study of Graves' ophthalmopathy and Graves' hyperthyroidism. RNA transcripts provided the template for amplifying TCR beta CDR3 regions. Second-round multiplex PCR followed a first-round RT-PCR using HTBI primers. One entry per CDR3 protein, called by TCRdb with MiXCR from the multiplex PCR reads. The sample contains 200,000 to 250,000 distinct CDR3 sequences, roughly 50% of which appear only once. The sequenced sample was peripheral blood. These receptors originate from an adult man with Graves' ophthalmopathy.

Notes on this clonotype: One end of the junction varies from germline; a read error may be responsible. For the CDR3, the DNA is TGTGCCAGCAGTGACGAGTCGACTAGCGGTCCCTACGAGCAGCACTTC. Translating it yields CASSDESTSGPYEQHF. This chain joins TRBV7-3 and TRBJ2-7; 9 nucleotides line up with TRBD2. Germline loops: CDR1 SGHTA, CDR2 FQGTGA. The CDR3 is 16 amino acids.

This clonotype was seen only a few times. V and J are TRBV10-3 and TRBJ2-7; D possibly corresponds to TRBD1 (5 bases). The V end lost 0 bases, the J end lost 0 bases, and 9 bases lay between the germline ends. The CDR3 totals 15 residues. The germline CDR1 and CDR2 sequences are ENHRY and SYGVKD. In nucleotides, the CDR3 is TGTGCCATCAGTGAGTCGAACAGGTACTCCTACGAGCAGTACTTC. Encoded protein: CAISESNRYSYEQYF.

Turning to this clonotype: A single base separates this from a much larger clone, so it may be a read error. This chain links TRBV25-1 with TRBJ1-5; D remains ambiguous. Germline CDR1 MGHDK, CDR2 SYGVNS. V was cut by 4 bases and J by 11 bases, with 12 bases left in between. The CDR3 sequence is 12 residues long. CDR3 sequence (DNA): TGTGCCAGCAGTGGTCAGAAAGGGACCCAGCATTTT. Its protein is CASSGQKGTQHF. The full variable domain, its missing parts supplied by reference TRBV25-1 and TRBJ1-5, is EADIYQTPRYLVIGTGKKITLECSQTMGHDKMYWYQQDPGMELHLIHYSYGVNSTEKGDLSSESTVSRIRTEHFPLTLESARPSHTSQYLCASSGQKGTQHFGDGTRLSIL.

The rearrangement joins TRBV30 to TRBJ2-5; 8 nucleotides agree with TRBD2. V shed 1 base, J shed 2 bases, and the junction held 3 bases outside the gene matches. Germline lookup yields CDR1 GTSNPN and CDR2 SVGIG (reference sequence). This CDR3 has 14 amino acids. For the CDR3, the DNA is TGTGCCTGGAGTGATGGACTAGCTCAAGAGACCCAGTACTTC. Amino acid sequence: CAWSDGLAQETQYF.

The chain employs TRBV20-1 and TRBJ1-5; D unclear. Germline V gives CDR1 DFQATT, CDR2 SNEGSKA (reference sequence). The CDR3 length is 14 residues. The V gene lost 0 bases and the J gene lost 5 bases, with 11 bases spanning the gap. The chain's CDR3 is CSARDPSVDQPQHF. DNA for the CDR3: TGCAGTGCTAGAGATCCGTCTGTTGATCAGCCCCAGCATTTT.

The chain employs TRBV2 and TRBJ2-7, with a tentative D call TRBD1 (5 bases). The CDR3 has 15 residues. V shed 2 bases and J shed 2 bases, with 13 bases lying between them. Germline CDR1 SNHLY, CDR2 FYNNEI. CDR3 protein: CASSEPEGQAYEQYF. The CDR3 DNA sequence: TGTGCCAGCAGTGAACCAGAAGGACAAGCCTACGAGCAGTACTTC. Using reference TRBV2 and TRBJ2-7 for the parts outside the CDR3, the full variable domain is EPEVTQTPSHQVTQMGQEVILRCVPISNHLYFYWYRQILGQKVEFLVSFYNNEISEKSEIFDDQFSVERPDGSNFTLKIRSTKLEDSAMYFCASSEPEGQAYEQYFGPGTRLTVT.

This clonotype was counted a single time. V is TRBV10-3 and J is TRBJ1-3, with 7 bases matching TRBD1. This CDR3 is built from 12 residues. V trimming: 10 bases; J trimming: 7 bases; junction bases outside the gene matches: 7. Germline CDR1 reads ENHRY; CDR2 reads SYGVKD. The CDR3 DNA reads TGTGCCAGCCGGGACAGCTCGAACACCATATATTTT. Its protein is CASRDSSNTIYF.

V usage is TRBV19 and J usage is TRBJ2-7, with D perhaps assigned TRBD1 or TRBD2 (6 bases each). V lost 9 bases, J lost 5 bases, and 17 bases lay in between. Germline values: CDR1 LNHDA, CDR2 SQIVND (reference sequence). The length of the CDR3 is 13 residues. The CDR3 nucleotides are TGTGCCAGCATTGCGCCGGGGGCGAACGAGCAGTACTTC. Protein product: CASIAPGANEQYF. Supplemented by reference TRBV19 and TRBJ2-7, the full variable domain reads DGGITQSPKYLFRKEGQNVTLSCEQNLNHDAMYWYRQDPGQGLRLIYYSQIVNDFQKGDIAEGYSVSREKKESFPLTVTSAQKNPTAFYLCASIAPGANEQYFGPGTRLTVT.

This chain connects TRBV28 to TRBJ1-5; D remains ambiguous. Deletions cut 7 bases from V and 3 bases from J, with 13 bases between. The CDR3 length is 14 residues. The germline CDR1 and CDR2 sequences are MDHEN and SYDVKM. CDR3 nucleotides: TGTGCCAGCACCACGTTGGGCTCCAATCAGCCCCAGCATTTT. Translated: CASTTLGSNQPQHF. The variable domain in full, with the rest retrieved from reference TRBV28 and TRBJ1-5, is DVKVTQSSRYLVKRTGEKVFLECVQDMDHENMFWYRQDPGLGLRLIYFSYDVKMKEKGDIPEGYSVSREKKERFSLILESASTNQTSMYLCASTTLGSNQPQHFGDGTRLSIL.

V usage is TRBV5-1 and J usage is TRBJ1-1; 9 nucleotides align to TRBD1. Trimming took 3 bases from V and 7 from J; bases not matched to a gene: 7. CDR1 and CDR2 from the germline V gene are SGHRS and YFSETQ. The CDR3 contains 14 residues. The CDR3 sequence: CASSYGTGPDEAFF. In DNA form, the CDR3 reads TGCGCCAGCAGCTACGGGACAGGGCCAGATGAAGCTTTCTTT.

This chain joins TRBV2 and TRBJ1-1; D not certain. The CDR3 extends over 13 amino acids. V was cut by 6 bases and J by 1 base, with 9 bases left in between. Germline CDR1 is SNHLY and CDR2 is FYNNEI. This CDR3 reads CASSVTRNTEAFF. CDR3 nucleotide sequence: TGTGCCAGCAGCGTAACACGGAACACTGAAGCTTTCTTT.

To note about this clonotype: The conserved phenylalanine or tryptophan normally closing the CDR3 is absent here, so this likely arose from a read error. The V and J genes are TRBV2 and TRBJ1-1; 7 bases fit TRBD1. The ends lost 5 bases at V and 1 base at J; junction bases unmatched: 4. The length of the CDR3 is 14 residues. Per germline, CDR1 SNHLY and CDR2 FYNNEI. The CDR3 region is CASSLRDRNTEAFL. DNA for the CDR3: TGTGCCAGCAGTCTCCGGGACAGGAACACTGAAGCTTTCCTT.

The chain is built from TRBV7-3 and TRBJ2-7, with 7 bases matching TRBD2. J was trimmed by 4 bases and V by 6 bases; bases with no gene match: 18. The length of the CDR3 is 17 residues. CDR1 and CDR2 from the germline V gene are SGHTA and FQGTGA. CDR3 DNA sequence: TGTGCCAGCAGTGAAAACCCTCCGAGCGGGGTTCCATACGAGCAGTACTTC. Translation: CASSENPPSGVPYEQYF.

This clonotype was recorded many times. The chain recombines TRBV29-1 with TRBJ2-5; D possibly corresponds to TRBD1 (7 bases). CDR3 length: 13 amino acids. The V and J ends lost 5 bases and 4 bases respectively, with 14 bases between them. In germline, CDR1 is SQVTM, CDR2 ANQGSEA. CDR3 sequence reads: CSVTHRGGETQYF. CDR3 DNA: TGCAGCGTTACCCACAGGGGAGGAGAGACCCAGTACTTC.